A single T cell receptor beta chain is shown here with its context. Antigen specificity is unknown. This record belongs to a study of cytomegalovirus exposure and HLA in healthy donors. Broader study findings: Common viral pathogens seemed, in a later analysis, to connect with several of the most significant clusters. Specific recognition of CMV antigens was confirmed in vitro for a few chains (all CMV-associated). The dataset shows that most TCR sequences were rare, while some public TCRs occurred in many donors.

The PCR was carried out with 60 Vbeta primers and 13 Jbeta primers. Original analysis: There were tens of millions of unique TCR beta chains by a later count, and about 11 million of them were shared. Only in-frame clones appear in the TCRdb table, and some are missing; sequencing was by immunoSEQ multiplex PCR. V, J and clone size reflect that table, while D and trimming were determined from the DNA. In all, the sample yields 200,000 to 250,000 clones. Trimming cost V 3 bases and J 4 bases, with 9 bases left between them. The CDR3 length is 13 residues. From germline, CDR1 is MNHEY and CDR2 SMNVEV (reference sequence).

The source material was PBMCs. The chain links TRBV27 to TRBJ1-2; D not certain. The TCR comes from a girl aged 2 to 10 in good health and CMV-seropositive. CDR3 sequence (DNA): TGTGCCAGCAGTTTCCCCGGGAGCTATGGCTACACCTTC. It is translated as CASSFPGSYGYTF.